The 18 T cell receptor beta chains presented below share a single source sample, sequenced in a study of T cell changes during pregnancy in multiple sclerosis. This table comes from immunoSEQ multiplex PCR, and its TCRdb copy is limited to in-frame clones, with some not included. There are around 61,000 clones in the sample; more than 80% occur only once, and roughly 0.9% lies in the top ten. Sequenced material: peripheral blood, taken in the first trimester of pregnancy. The receptors were sampled from a female donor in good health, enrolled as a control in a pregnancy study.

V usage is TRBV14 and J usage is TRBJ2-5; D may be TRBD1 (6 bases). Germline lookup yields CDR1 SGHDN and CDR2 FVKESK. The CDR3 has 13 amino acids. Trimming took off 3 bases at V and 5 bases at J, with 10 bases between the two ends. The CDR3 region has the DNA TGTGCCAGCAGCCAGGGGGCTCGGGAGACCCAGTACTTC. This sequence encodes CASSQGARETQYF.

CDR3 in amino acids: CAWRSGGGNTIYF. The CDR3 nucleotides read TGTGCCTGGAGATCTGGGGGGGGAAACACCATATATTTT. The chain uses TRBV30 and TRBJ1-3; maybe TRBD1 (5 bases). CDR3 size: 13 residues. With 3 bases removed from V and 4 bases from J, the gap between germline ends came to 10 bases. Germline V gene lookup returns CDR1 GTSNPN and CDR2 SVGIG (reference sequence).

The gene calls are TRBV9 and TRBJ1-1; D gene uncertain. V dropped 0 bases and J dropped 4 bases, with 16 bases sitting between them. The CDR3 loop spans 16 amino acids. The germline V gene encodes CDR1 SGDLS and CDR2 YYNGEE. The CDR3 coding sequence is TGTGCCAGCAGCGTAGGTTCCGTCGCGGGGAGCACTGAAGCTTTCTTT. It encodes CASSVGSVAGSTEAFF.

V usage is TRBV9 and J usage is TRBJ1-2; D is perhaps TRBD1 (5 bases). The CDR3 contains 16 residues. Trimming took off 0 bases at V and 4 bases at J, with 16 bases between the two ends. CDR1 is SGDLS and CDR2 is YYNGEE in the germline V gene. CDR3: CASSVEGTGFTYGYTF. The CDR3 DNA reads TGTGCCAGCAGCGTAGAGGGCACAGGCTTTACCTATGGCTACACCTTC.

This clone was detected once. The chain has TRBV19 and TRBJ2-1; 9 bases are shared with TRBD2. V shed 3 bases and J 6 bases; nucleotides not matched to a gene: 12. Germline V gene lookup returns CDR1 LNHDA and CDR2 SQIVND (reference sequence). The CDR3 extends over 17 amino acids. CDR3 DNA: TGTGCCAGTAGTATCCCCAGGGCGGGGGGGCCCACCAATGAGCAGTTCTTC. Encoded protein: CASSIPRAGGPTNEQFF.

In its sample, this clone was seen a few times. V gene TRBV2 combines with J gene TRBJ1-2; TRBD1 is a possible D gene (5 bases). V was pared by 6 bases and J by 4 bases, with 12 bases between. From germline, CDR1 is SNHLY and CDR2 FYNNEI. The CDR3 has 13 amino acids. The CDR3 spells CASSPTESYGYTF. CDR3 DNA sequence: TGTGCCAGCAGCCCGACAGAATCCTATGGCTACACCTTC.

The chain links TRBV7-9 to TRBJ2-2; 7 bases are a match to TRBD2. Trimming took 1 base from V and 0 from J; bases not matched to a gene: 2. The germline gives CDR1 SEHNR, CDR2 FQNEAQ (reference sequence). The CDR3 runs 16 residues. CDR3 region: CASSLDGRANTGELFF. Written as DNA, the CDR3 is TGTGCCAGCAGCTTAGATGGGAGGGCGAACACCGGGGAGCTGTTTTTT.

V and J are TRBV5-1 and TRBJ1-2; D is possibly TRBD1 (5 bases). The CDR3 is 14 amino acids. Trimming pared 5 bases from V and 6 bases from J, leaving 17 bases between. Germline V gene lookup returns CDR1 SGHRS and CDR2 YFSETQ. CDR3 DNA sequence: TGCGCCAGCAGACCCATTCAGGGATCGCATGGCTACACCTTC. It encodes CASRPIQGSHGYTF.

This chain uses TRBV4-3 with TRBJ2-7; 7 bases map to TRBD1. The CDR3 has 13 amino acids. CDR1 is LGHNA, CDR2 YSLEER, per germline. The junction had 2 bases not matched to a gene; V was cut back by 4 bases and J by 2 bases. The CDR3 spells CASSRDSTYEQYF. CDR3 bases: TGCGCCAGCAGCCGGGACAGTACCTACGAGCAGTACTTC.

This chain uses TRBV9 with TRBJ2-3, with 8 bases identical to TRBD2. Germline V gene sequence: CDR1 SGDLS, CDR2 YYNGEE. The CDR3 extends over 14 amino acids. V was clipped by 1 base and J by 7 bases; unmatched bases: 5. The CDR3 sequence: CASSVSGGGNTQYF. In DNA form, the CDR3 reads TGTGCCAGCAGCGTATCCGGGGGGGGGAATACGCAGTATTTT.

The chain carries TRBV7-2 and TRBJ2-6, with D maybe TRBD2 (5 bases). V lost 6 bases to trimming and J lost 4 bases, with 13 bases between them. Germline V gene sequence: CDR1 SGHTA, CDR2 FQGNSA. The CDR3 has 15 residues. The CDR3 protein is CASRDSGSGANVLTF. The CDR3 DNA sequence: TGTGCCAGCAGGGACTCGGGGTCGGGGGCCAACGTCCTGACTTTC.

The chain carries TRBV19 and TRBJ1-1; TRBD1 is a possible D gene (6 bases). Germline lookup yields CDR1 LNHDA and CDR2 SQIVND (reference sequence). V was trimmed by 5 bases and J by 4 bases, leaving 17 bases between them. This CDR3 contains 15 residues. CDR3 loop: CASSPTGTWGTEAFF. The CDR3 bases are TGTGCCAGTAGTCCGACCGGGACATGGGGCACTGAAGCTTTCTTT.

The chain carries TRBV7-2 and TRBJ1-2; 9 nucleotides line up with TRBD1. V gave up 0 bases and J gave up 8 bases; unmatched junction bases: 4. CDR3 length: 14 residues. The germline V gene encodes CDR1 SGHTA and CDR2 FQGNSA. CDR3 sequence (DNA): TGTGCCAGCAGCTTAGCGACAGGGGGAAGAGGCTACACCTTC. Amino acids: CASSLATGGRGYTF.

The rearrangement links TRBV7-9 to TRBJ2-7; D is perhaps TRBD2 (5 bases). Germline V gene sequence: CDR1 SEHNR, CDR2 FQNEAQ (reference sequence). This CDR3 has 12 amino acids. Trimming left V 5 bases short and J 7 bases short, with 12 bases between. This chain's CDR3 is CASSRGLREQYF. In DNA form, the CDR3 reads TGTGCCAGCAGCCGAGGGTTGAGGGAGCAGTACTTC.

The chain links TRBV6-1 to TRBJ1-4; D is perhaps TRBD1 (5 bases). V was clipped by 11 bases and J by 5 bases, with 18 bases between them. The CDR3 loop spans 14 amino acids. Germline CDR1 is MNHNS and CDR2 is SASEGT. The CDR3 spells CAARQDSVNEKLFF. CDR3 DNA: TGTGCCGCAAGACAAGACAGCGTCAATGAAAAACTGTTTTTT.

The chain carries TRBV27 and TRBJ1-2, with a weak D call TRBD1 (6 bases). Germline-derived CDR1 and CDR2 are MNHEY and SMNVEV (reference sequence). V lost 6 bases and J lost 4, with 12 bases in between. This CDR3 contains 13 residues. The CDR3: CASSPGAVYGYTF. The CDR3 DNA reads TGTGCCAGCAGCCCAGGGGCGGTCTATGGCTACACCTTC.

The chain employs TRBV7-2 and TRBJ2-7; TRBD1 matches 9 bases. Germline V gene data show CDR1 as SGHTA and CDR2 as FQGNSA. V lost 5 bases to trimming and J lost 6 bases; unmatched junction nucleotides: 11. This CDR3 spans 15 amino acids. This chain's CDR3 is CASSLGADRGFEQYF. The CDR3 DNA is TGTGCCAGCAGCCTCGGCGCGGACAGGGGATTCGAGCAGTACTTC.

This clone was seen only once. This chain uses TRBV5-1 with TRBJ2-1; 12 bases are a match to TRBD2. This CDR3 is built from 15 residues. Looked up from germline, CDR1 is SGHRS and CDR2 is YFSETQ. J gave up 3 bases and V 4 bases, and 2 bases lay outside the gene matches. The CDR3 DNA sequence: TGCGCCAGCAGCCAGGGACTAGCGGGCTACAATGAGCAGTTCTTC. Its protein is CASSQGLAGYNEQFF.